Listed below are T cell receptor beta chains from one sample, sequenced in a study of blood T cell repertoires in COVID-19. Libraries were prepared by immunoSEQ multiplex PCR; TCRdb keeps only in-frame clonotypes and omits some of them. The data hold 35,000 to 50,000 clones, with roughly four fifths observed a single time. The specimen sequenced was peripheral blood. Receptor source: an older woman with acute or convalescent COVID-19. The conserved cysteine and the conserved F or W are not part of the CDR3 here. The order of the fields is J gene, V gene, clone size, CDR3 protein. Clone size is not always given. Where it is, it says once, few, many or a class for expanded clones.

j_call: TRBJ1-1
v_call: TRBV19
clone_size: -
cdr3_aa: ASIPPTGGPEAF

j_call: TRBJ1-5
v_call: TRBV19
clone_size: -
cdr3_aa: ASSKWTGDPNQPQH

j_call: TRBJ1-5
v_call: TRBV5-5
clone_size: -
cdr3_aa: ASSLAGLNSNQPQH

j_call: TRBJ2-2
v_call: TRBV19
clone_size: -
cdr3_aa: ASSMGVAGGNGELF

j_call: TRBJ2-3
v_call: TRBV29-1
clone_size: once
cdr3_aa: SVEATPGGPDTQY

j_call: TRBJ2-3
v_call: TRBV7-9
clone_size: -
cdr3_aa: ASSLVSGSTDTQY

j_call: TRBJ1-2
v_call: TRBV2
clone_size: -
cdr3_aa: ASSNTYYGYT

j_call: TRBJ2-1
v_call: TRBV27
clone_size: -
cdr3_aa: ASKPGQGTDEQF

j_call: TRBJ2-7
v_call: TRBV19
clone_size: -
cdr3_aa: ASSIGASGGDSSYEQY

j_call: TRBJ2-7
v_call: TRBV4-1
clone_size: -
cdr3_aa: ASSRQGVRYEQY

j_call: TRBJ1-4
v_call: TRBV7-9
clone_size: -
cdr3_aa: ASSLSGEGRNEKLF

j_call: TRBJ1-6
v_call: TRBV27
clone_size: few
cdr3_aa: ASSLQRPGTGIGNSPLH

j_call: TRBJ2-3
v_call: TRBV10-2
clone_size: -
cdr3_aa: ASSESGLAGSTDTQY

j_call: TRBJ2-7
v_call: TRBV3-1/TRBV3-2
clone_size: -
cdr3_aa: ASSQDKQGFSYEQY

j_call: TRBJ1-2
v_call: TRBV6-2/TRBV6-3
clone_size: -
cdr3_aa: ASSSGQGGYT

j_call: TRBJ2-2
v_call: TRBV7-2
clone_size: -
cdr3_aa: ASSLASSGGLTGELF

j_call: TRBJ1-1
v_call: TRBV7-3
clone_size: -
cdr3_aa: ASSQGQGTEAF

j_call: TRBJ2-2
v_call: TRBV12-3/TRBV12-4
clone_size: -
cdr3_aa: ASSLTGTGELF

j_call: TRBJ2-7
v_call: TRBV7-2
clone_size: -
cdr3_aa: ASSLEGGGSYEQY

j_call: TRBJ2-3
v_call: TRBV6-5
clone_size: -
cdr3_aa: ASTISGTDTQY

j_call: TRBJ2-5
v_call: TRBV15
clone_size: -
cdr3_aa: ATRMERETQY

j_call: TRBJ1-2
v_call: TRBV12-5
clone_size: -
cdr3_aa: ASGLLANYGYT

j_call: TRBJ2-7
v_call: TRBV7-2
clone_size: -
cdr3_aa: ASQGGGSYEQY

j_call: TRBJ2-7
v_call: TRBV7-6
clone_size: -
cdr3_aa: ASSAGQLTYEQY

j_call: TRBJ1-4
v_call: TRBV6-5
clone_size: -
cdr3_aa: ASSYSGQGGEKLF

j_call: TRBJ2-5
v_call: TRBV5-6
clone_size: -
cdr3_aa: ASSLGGPTLHGGTQY

j_call: TRBJ2-1
v_call: TRBV7-9
clone_size: -
cdr3_aa: ASSLPSGGPHEQF

j_call: TRBJ2-5
v_call: TRBV3-1/TRBV3-2
clone_size: -
cdr3_aa: ASSQSRLTKYNRSGETQY

j_call: TRBJ1-1
v_call: TRBV9
clone_size: -
cdr3_aa: ASSVAGGPNTEAF

j_call: TRBJ2-7
v_call: TRBV19
clone_size: few
cdr3_aa: ASSIQGVDHEQY

j_call: TRBJ2-6
v_call: TRBV19
clone_size: -
cdr3_aa: ASSPQGAGANVLT